The source of this T cell receptor (beta chain) is a study of esophageal squamous cell carcinoma under preoperative chemotherapy. This clonotype was observed many times. TCRdb itself ran the PCR reads through MiXCR, one entry per CDR3 protein. The sample shows some 30,000 distinct CDR3 sequences, 49% of them seen only once. Time point here: before preoperative PTX-NDP chemotherapy. V lost 5 bases to trimming and J lost 5 bases; unmatched junction nucleotides: 14. CDR1 is SGHNT and CDR2 is YENEEA in the germline V gene. CDR3 length: 16 amino acids. This sample was taken from a patient given preoperative chemotherapy. The TCR sequence derives from a human donor with esophageal squamous cell carcinoma. The donor label of this sample is uncertain. The V call is TRBV11-3, the J call TRBJ2-5; TRBD1 aligns across 7 bases. CDR3 in DNA: TGTGCCAGCAGCCCGGGGACAGACCCTGCTTGGGAGACCCAGTACTTC. Translated, it gives CASSPGTDPAWETQYF.